Shown below are 31 T cell receptor beta chains from a single sample sequenced in a study of blood T cell repertoires in COVID-19. Profiling relied on immunoSEQ multiplex PCR, and the TCRdb table lists in-frame clones only, not all of them. The sample yields some 180,000 clones, more than 70% seen once. The sample was PBMCs or T cells enriched from blood (not recorded which). These receptors originate from a man in his forties who had recovered from COVID-19.

V is TRBV10-1 and J is TRBJ2-6, with D possibly being TRBD1 (5 bases). V was shortened by 4 bases and J by 1 base, with 5 bases between the two germline ends. The CDR3 has 14 amino acids. Germline V gene data show CDR1 as WNHNN and CDR2 as SYGVQD (reference sequence). CDR3 region: CASSAGSGANVLTF. As DNA, the CDR3 is TGCGCCAGCAGTGCAGGGTCTGGGGCCAACGTCCTGACTTTC.

The rearrangement joins TRBV2 to TRBJ1-2; D uncertain. CDR1 and CDR2 from the germline V gene are SNHLY and FYNNEI. V shed 5 bases and J shed 2 bases, with 15 bases lying between them. The CDR3 consists of 15 residues. CDR3 bases: TGTGCCAGCAGTAGCCCCGCCAGGCCAAACTATGGCTACACCTTC. Amino acids: CASSSPARPNYGYTF.

This chain joins TRBV9 and TRBJ2-7; possible D gene TRBD2, 6 bases. The germline V gene encodes CDR1 SGDLS and CDR2 YYNGEE. The CDR3 runs 14 residues. Trimming took 2 bases from V and 0 from J, leaving 9 bases between them. DNA of the CDR3: TGTGCCAGCAGCGTGACCGGGAGCTCCTACGAGCAGTACTTC. It codes for CASSVTGSSYEQYF.

V is TRBV6-5 and J is TRBJ1-5, with no clear D. The CDR3 has 15 amino acids. Trimming cost V 9 bases and J 0 bases, with 15 bases left between them. The germline V gene has CDR1 MNHEY and CDR2 SVGAGI. The CDR3 loop reads CASRLLAYSNQPQHF. DNA of the CDR3: TGTGCCAGTCGGCTGTTAGCTTATAGCAATCAGCCCCAGCATTTT.

A single count supports this clone. V and J are TRBV11-2 and TRBJ2-3; D call uncertain. The CDR3 runs to 13 residues. The germline CDR1 and CDR2 sequences are SGHAT and FQNNGV. Trimming took 0 bases from V and 6 from J, leaving 7 bases between them. The CDR3 sequence: CASSLDRLDTQYF. CDR3 sequence (DNA): TGTGCCAGCAGCTTAGATCGGTTGGATACGCAGTATTTT.

The CDR3 here is CASSPSGQSLYYTF. The CDR3 nucleotides are TGTGCCAGCAGCCCATCGGGACAGTCTCTTTACTACACCTTC. J is TRBJ1-2 and V is TRBV13; TRBD1 agrees at 7 bases. V dropped 5 bases and J dropped 10; count of bases not matched to a gene: 13. Germline lookup yields CDR1 PRHDT and CDR2 FYEKMQ (reference sequence). The CDR3 is 14 amino acids. Complete variable domain (other parts from reference TRBV13 and TRBJ1-2): AAGVIQSPRHLIKEKRETATLKCYPIPRHDTVYWYQQGPGQDPQFLISFYEKMQSDKGSIPDRFSAQQFSDYHSELNMSSLELGDSALYFCASSPSGQSLYYTFGSGTRLTVV.

The CDR3 DNA follows: TGTGCCAGCAGCCAAGATCGATGGACAGGGTTACCCTCTGGGGCCAACGTCCTGACTTTC. It is translated as CASSQDRWTGLPSGANVLTF. The chain joins TRBV3-1 (or the pseudogene TRBV3-2) to TRBJ2-6; 8 bases fit TRBD1. The CDR3 is 20 residues long. Trimming took 0 bases from V and 0 from J; bases not matched to a gene: 10. Germline loops: CDR1 LGHDT, CDR2 YNNKEL (reference sequence).

The chain couples TRBV30 to TRBJ1-1; TRBD1 might be the D (5 bases). The CDR3 loop spans 15 amino acids. The V gene lost 0 bases and the J gene lost 2 bases, with 13 bases spanning the gap. The germline CDR1 and CDR2 sequences are GTSNPN and SVGIG (reference sequence). Here the CDR3 reads CAWSVPAGLNTEAFF. DNA of the CDR3: TGTGCCTGGAGTGTACCGGCAGGGCTAAACACTGAAGCTTTCTTT.

The gene calls are TRBV28 and TRBJ1-5; D remains ambiguous. The V end was cut by 4 bases, the J end by 1 base, with 5 bases between. CDR3 length: 13 residues. The germline V gene encodes CDR1 MDHEN and CDR2 SYDVKM. The CDR3 DNA follows: TGTGCCAGCAGTTCCGGGAGCAATCAGCCCCAGCATTTT. Translating gives CASSSGSNQPQHF.

The genes are TRBV7-2 and TRBJ1-5, with D possibly TRBD1 on 5 matching bases. The CDR3 extends over 16 amino acids. Deletions cut 7 bases from V and 0 bases from J, with 16 bases between. Germline CDR1 is SGHTA and CDR2 is FQGNSA. Here the CDR3 reads CASTRGGSYSNQPQHF. The CDR3 DNA follows: TGTGCCAGCACCCGGGGGGGTTCCTATAGCAATCAGCCCCAGCATTTT.

This clone has a single count. The rearrangement joins TRBV5-1 to TRBJ2-2; 11 bases map to TRBD2. The CDR3 sequence is 18 residues long. The germline V gene encodes CDR1 SGHRS and CDR2 YFSETQ. The V gene end was trimmed by 3 bases and the J gene end by 0 bases; junction bases not matched to a gene: 7. The chain's CDR3 is CASSSGLAAHPNTGELFF. In DNA form, the CDR3 reads TGCGCCAGCAGCTCGGGACTAGCGGCCCATCCGAACACCGGGGAGCTGTTTTTT.

The chain recombines TRBV19 with TRBJ1-3; 7 nucleotides align to TRBD1. The germline gives CDR1 LNHDA, CDR2 SQIVND (reference sequence). This CDR3 is 14 amino acids long. V trimming: 10 bases; J trimming: 2 bases; junction bases outside the gene matches: 8. CDR3 DNA: TGTGCCATTTCTTCTGGGACAGCTGGAAACACCATATATTTT. Translated: CAISSGTAGNTIYF.

This rearrangement joins TRBV18 to TRBJ1-1; D might be TRBD1 (5 bases). Per the germline V gene, CDR1 is KGHSH and CDR2 is LQKENI. This CDR3 region has 16 residues. Trimming removed 3 bases from V and 4 bases from J, with 18 bases in between. Here the CDR3 reads CASSPGTGRPGTEAFF. For the CDR3, the DNA is TGTGCCAGCTCACCTGGAACAGGACGGCCGGGCACTGAAGCTTTCTTT.

For the CDR3, the DNA is TGCGCCAGCAGCACGGGACAGGTTCAAGAAAAACTGTTTTTT. It codes for CASSTGQVQEKLFF. This chain links TRBV5-1 with TRBJ1-4; 8 nucleotides line up with TRBD1. The V gene end was trimmed by 4 bases and the J gene end by 8 bases; junction bases not matched to a gene: 7. This CDR3 spans 14 amino acids. The germline V gene encodes CDR1 SGHRS and CDR2 YFSETQ.

J is TRBJ1-1 and V is TRBV3-1 (or the pseudogene TRBV3-2); a possible D gene is TRBD1 (5 bases). V gave up 4 bases and J gave up 8 bases, with 14 bases separating them. The CDR3 consists of 13 residues. Looked up from germline, CDR1 is LGHDT and CDR2 is YNNKEL (reference sequence). CDR3 region: CASSPQGGAEAFF. CDR3 DNA sequence: TGTGCCAGCAGCCCCCAGGGTGGGGCGGAAGCTTTCTTT.

In this sample, this clone turned up a few times. CDR3 in amino acids: CASSSPGRGGAYGYTF. The DNA of the CDR3 is TGCGCCAGCAGCTCCCCCGGGCGGGGTGGTGCCTATGGCTACACCTTC. The V and J genes are TRBV5-1 and TRBJ1-2; D uncertain. CDR3 length equals 16 residues. Trimming took 3 bases from V and 4 from J, leaving 19 bases between them. Per germline, CDR1 SGHRS and CDR2 YFSETQ.

The gene calls are TRBV10-3 and TRBJ2-5; the match to TRBD2 covers 14 bases. Germline-derived CDR1 and CDR2 are ENHRY and SYGVKD. The CDR3 contains 16 residues. The V segment lost 3 bases and the J segment 5 bases; nucleotides outside the gene matches: 5. The CDR3: CAISEGLAGGEETQYF. In DNA, the CDR3 is TGTGCCATCAGTGAAGGACTAGCGGGAGGTGAGGAGACCCAGTACTTC.

The chain has TRBV3-1 (or the pseudogene TRBV3-2) and TRBJ1-4; TRBD1 agrees at 8 bases. The ends lost 4 bases at V and 6 bases at J; junction bases unmatched: 1. Germline V gene sequence: CDR1 LGHDT, CDR2 YNNKEL (reference sequence). The CDR3 spans 13 residues. The CDR3 coding sequence is TGTGCCAGCAGCCGACAGGGGTATGAAAAACTGTTTTTT. This encodes CASSRQGYEKLFF.

The chain couples TRBV12-5 to TRBJ2-5; D remains ambiguous. The germline V gene encodes CDR1 LGHNT and CDR2 FRNRAP. V shed 5 bases and J shed 4 bases, with 5 bases lying between them. The CDR3 has 11 amino acids. The CDR3 coding sequence is TGTGCTAGTGGTGCCAGAGAGACCCAGTACTTC. It is translated as CASGARETQYF.

CDR3 sequence reads: CASSRGLAGNTGELFF. Here the CDR3 DNA reads TGTGCCAGCAGCCGGGGACTAGCGGGGAACACCGGGGAGCTGTTTTTT. This chain links TRBV3-1 (or the pseudogene TRBV3-2) with TRBJ2-2; TRBD2 aligns across 12 bases. V lost 4 bases to trimming and J lost 1 base; unmatched junction nucleotides: 1. Germline loops: CDR1 LGHDT, CDR2 YNNKEL (reference sequence). CDR3 length: 16 residues.

The chain couples TRBV12-3 or TRBV12-4 to TRBJ1-2; TRBD1 aligns across 7 bases. J gave up 3 bases and V 6 bases, and 4 bases lay outside the gene matches. The CDR3 totals 13 residues. As DNA, the CDR3 is TGTGCCAGCAGCTCGGGACAGTACTATGGCTACACCTTC. Encoded protein: CASSSGQYYGYTF.

The chain uses TRBV19 and TRBJ2-2, with D tentatively TRBD2 (5 bases). The V gene lost 7 bases and the J gene lost 5 bases, with 23 bases spanning the gap. This CDR3 contains 17 residues. Germline CDR1 and CDR2: LNHDA and SQIVND (reference sequence). The CDR3 spells CASKHADEGSRTGELFF. Written as DNA, the CDR3 is TGTGCCAGTAAACATGCGGATGAGGGATCGAGGACCGGGGAGCTGTTTTTT. The full variable domain, in which reference TRBV19 and TRBJ2-2 provide the parts outside the CDR3, is DGGITQSPKYLFRKEGQNVTLSCEQNLNHDAMYWYRQDPGQGLRLIYYSQIVNDFQKGDIAEGYSVSREKKESFPLTVTSAQKNPTAFYLCASKHADEGSRTGELFFGEGSRLTVL.

This clone was counted once. This chain's CDR3 is CASSWGRQAEGYGYTF. The CDR3 coding sequence is TGTGCCAGCAGCTGGGGCCGACAGGCGGAAGGCTATGGCTACACCTTC. The rearrangement links TRBV13 to TRBJ1-2; TRBD1 is a possible D gene (6 bases). The CDR3 covers 16 residues. CDR1 and CDR2 from the germline V gene are PRHDT and FYEKMQ (reference sequence). V was clipped by 4 bases and J by 4 bases, with 19 bases between them.

This clone has just a few counts. The rearrangement joins TRBV20-1 to TRBJ2-7; D perhaps matches TRBD2 (5 bases). CDR1 DFQATT and CDR2 SNEGSKA come from the germline V gene (reference sequence). V dropped 6 bases and J dropped 5 bases, with 8 bases sitting between them. The CDR3 sequence is 10 residues long. In DNA form, the CDR3 reads TGCAGTGCCATGAGGGACGAGCAGTACTTC. It specifies CSAMRDEQYF.

The chain links TRBV5-6 to TRBJ1-1, with TRBD1 matching over 10 bases. Losses at the gene ends were 2 bases for V and 6 bases for J; bases not matched to a gene: 7. There are 15 residues in the CDR3. Germline CDR1 reads SGHDT; CDR2 reads YYEEEE. For the CDR3, the DNA is TGTGCCAGCAGCTTACAGGGGACAGGGGAATCTGAAGCTTTCTTT. Translating it yields CASSLQGTGESEAFF.

The DNA of the CDR3 is TGTGCCAGCACTCAGGGGAATGGCTACACCTTC. Translated, it gives CASTQGNGYTF. V gene TRBV6-5 combines with J gene TRBJ1-2; D may be TRBD1 (6 bases). Trimming removed 7 bases at V and 6 bases at J, with 9 bases between. The CDR3 has 11 residues. Germline V lookup: CDR1 MNHEY, CDR2 SVGAGI.

This chain links TRBV28 with TRBJ1-3, with TRBD1 matching 7 bases. The CDR3 totals 15 residues. With 5 bases clipped from V and 8 bases from J, the junction kept 12 bases outside the gene matches. Germline V gives CDR1 MDHEN, CDR2 SYDVKM. This CDR3 reads CASSPTKGALDTIYF. The DNA of the CDR3 is TGTGCCAGCAGTCCCACTAAGGGGGCTTTGGACACCATATATTTT.

The V call is TRBV29-1, the J call TRBJ2-3, with 7 bases aligning to TRBD2. In germline, CDR1 is SQVTM, CDR2 ANQGSEA. This CDR3 comprises 16 residues. Trimming took 1 base from V and 6 from J; bases not matched to a gene: 13. This chain's CDR3 is CSVEARLRLASDTQYF. In DNA, the CDR3 is TGCAGCGTTGAAGCCCGTTTGAGACTAGCTAGTGATACGCAGTATTTT.

The chain recombines TRBV7-9 with TRBJ2-7; TRBD1 might be the D (6 bases). The CDR3 has 14 residues. CDR1 is SEHNR and CDR2 is FQNEAQ in the germline V gene (reference sequence). V was shortened by 2 bases and J by 4 bases, with 12 bases between the two germline ends. The CDR3 bases are TGTGCCAGCAGCTTATTCCCACAGGGATACGAGCAGTACTTC. This encodes CASSLFPQGYEQYF.

The V call is TRBV9, the J call TRBJ2-7; tentative D call: TRBD2 (6 bases). CDR3 length: 15 residues. Germline CDR1 reads SGDLS; CDR2 reads YYNGEE. V dropped 0 bases and J dropped 3 bases, with 13 bases sitting between them. CDR3 protein: CASSVDSSEYYEQYF. In DNA, the CDR3 is TGTGCCAGCAGCGTAGACTCTAGCGAATACTACGAGCAGTACTTC.

The J gene is TRBJ2-3, the V gene TRBV27, with TRBD2 matching over 9 bases. Germline V gene data show CDR1 as MNHEY and CDR2 as SMNVEV (reference sequence). Trimming removed 5 bases from V and 0 bases from J; junction bases left unmatched: 18. There are 20 residues in the CDR3. For the CDR3, the DNA is TGTGCCAGCAGTCCAACCCCGGGACTAGCTTTTTTACCCAGCACAGATACGCAGTATTTT. Translating gives CASSPTPGLAFLPSTDTQYF.